Following are 19 T cell receptor beta chains from one sample sequenced in a study of blood T cells in healthy people across ages. Primers used in a second PCR of roughly 6 to 12 cycles were a sample-barcoded 5' primer and a J-beta primer mix. TCRdb fed the 5' RACE reads into MiXCR, producing one record per CDR3 protein. In the table there are about 580,000 distinct CDR3 sequences, around half of which are singletons. The sample consisted of blood. These receptors were taken from a man older than 75 in good health.

This chain connects TRBV5-5 to TRBJ2-7; no clear D gene. This CDR3 region has 13 residues. Trimming stripped 2 bases from V and 4 bases from J, with 10 bases between. Germline values: CDR1 SGHKS, CDR2 YYEKEE (reference sequence). The CDR3 protein is CASSFTFSYEQYF. Here the CDR3 DNA reads TGTGCCAGCAGCTTCACTTTCAGTTACGAGCAGTACTTC.

The chain carries TRBV5-1 and TRBJ1-2; unclear D gene. The germline V gene has CDR1 SGHRS and CDR2 YFSETQ. The CDR3 totals 11 residues. Trimming stripped 8 bases from V and 2 bases from J, with 7 bases between. CDR3 in DNA: TGCGCCAGAGTCCTAAACTATGGCTACACCTTC. Amino acids: CARVLNYGYTF.

In this sample, this clonotype turned up a few times. This may arise from a read error, as a much more abundant clone is one base away. The chain joins TRBV6-6 to TRBJ2-7; no clear D. V lost 4 bases, J lost 7 bases, and 26 bases lay in between. The CDR3 consists of 17 residues. The V gene's germline CDR1 is MNHNY and CDR2 SVGAGI (reference sequence). Written as DNA, the CDR3 is TGTGCCAGCAGTTCTCGGAGTATCGAAACTGGACCTAATGAGCAGTACTTC. It yields the protein CASSSRSIETGPNEQYF.

V usage is TRBV28 and J usage is TRBJ2-7, with D uncertain. V lost 5 bases, J lost 1 base, and 9 bases lay in between. The V gene's germline CDR1 is MDHEN and CDR2 SYDVKM. The CDR3 consists of 13 residues. The CDR3 loop reads CASSLILSYEQYF. The CDR3 DNA follows: TGTGCCAGCAGTCTTATTCTTTCCTACGAGCAGTACTTC.

Concerning this clonotype: A much more abundant neighbour one base away suggests this may be a read error. This rearrangement joins TRBV7-9 to TRBJ2-7; 8 nucleotides match TRBD1. Germline CDR1 SEHNR, CDR2 FQNEAQ (reference sequence). Unmatched junction bases numbered 6, after V lost 5 bases and J lost 6 bases. CDR3 length: 13 residues. CDR3 sequence: CASSHGQGCEQYF. CDR3 DNA sequence: TGTGCCAGCAGCCACGGACAGGGCTGCGAGCAGTACTTC.

The chain joins TRBV7-9 to TRBJ2-7; D is unclear. There are 15 residues in the CDR3. V gave up 5 bases and J gave up 7 bases, with 21 bases separating them. The V gene's germline CDR1 is SEHNR and CDR2 FQNEAQ (reference sequence). This CDR3 is CASSPGGLLVREQYF. In nucleotides, the CDR3 is TGTGCCAGCAGCCCCGGTGGGCTACTTGTTCGAGAGCAGTACTTC.

The rearrangement links TRBV4-2 to TRBJ2-7; D possibly matches TRBD1 or TRBD2 (5 bases each). CDR1 and CDR2 from the germline V gene are LGHNA and YNFKEQ. The CDR3 consists of 13 residues. V lost 4 bases and J 1 base, leaving 8 bases between the germline ends. The CDR3 spells CASSRDESYEQYF. The CDR3 DNA reads as TGTGCCAGCAGCCGGGACGAGTCCTACGAGCAGTACTTC.

The V gene is TRBV20-1, the J gene TRBJ1-4; D call uncertain. The CDR3 length is 16 residues. Germline values: CDR1 DFQATT, CDR2 SNEGSKA (reference sequence). V was pared by 3 bases and J by 6 bases, with 20 bases between. The DNA of the CDR3 is TGCAGTGCTAGGGCGTTTAAACCGGGGTTCGATGAAAAACTGTTTTTT. Protein: CSARAFKPGFDEKLFF.

The sample holds a few counts of this clonotype. This chain uses TRBV5-1 with TRBJ1-2; TRBD1 aligns across 8 bases. The CDR3 covers 15 residues. The V gene's germline CDR1 is SGHRS and CDR2 YFSETQ. The junction had 5 bases not matched to a gene; V was cut back by 4 bases and J by 0 bases. The CDR3 DNA reads as TGCGCCAGCAGCGCCGGACAGGGAGCTAACTATGGCTACACCTTC. Its protein product is CASSAGQGANYGYTF. The complete variable domain, with remaining parts taken from reference TRBV5-1 and TRBJ1-2, reads KAGVTQTPRYLIKTRGQQVTLSCSPISGHRSVSWYQQTPGQGLQFLFEYFSETQRNKGNFPGRFSGRQFSNSRSEMNVSTLELGDSALYLCASSAGQGANYGYTFGSGTRLTVV.

This clonotype was observed a few times. V is TRBV2 and J is TRBJ2-7; D gene unclear. V lost 4 bases, J lost 5 bases, and 6 bases lay in between. Germline CDR1 reads SNHLY; CDR2 reads FYNNEI. CDR3 length: 11 amino acids. The CDR3 bases are TGTGCCAGCAGTGTCTTAAACGAGCAGTACTTC. Translated, it gives CASSVLNEQYF. Supplemented by reference TRBV2 and TRBJ2-7, the full variable domain reads EPEVTQTPSHQVTQMGQEVILRCVPISNHLYFYWYRQILGQKVEFLVSFYNNEISEKSEIFDDQFSVERPDGSNFTLKIRSTKLEDSAMYFCASSVLNEQYFGPGTRLTVT.

The sample holds a few counts of this clonotype. The chain has TRBV20-1 and TRBJ2-1; TRBD1 agrees at 9 bases. Germline V gene lookup returns CDR1 DFQATT and CDR2 SNEGSKA (reference sequence). The ends lost 4 bases at V and 6 bases at J; junction bases unmatched: 7. CDR3 length equals 14 residues. In nucleotides, the CDR3 is TGCAGTGCTATTCCGGGACAGGGTTTCAATGAGCAGTTCTTC. Residues: CSAIPGQGFNEQFF.

This clonotype has ten or more counts. The chain employs TRBV7-9 and TRBJ2-1, with D possibly TRBD2 on 5 matching bases. Trimming pared 2 bases from V and 10 bases from J, leaving 21 bases between. Germline-derived CDR1 and CDR2 are SEHNR and FQNEAQ (reference sequence). The CDR3 sequence is 16 residues long. CDR3 amino acids: CASSLIATAEGREQFF. DNA of the CDR3: TGTGCCAGCAGCTTAATCGCAACAGCCGAGGGAAGGGAGCAGTTCTTC.

Only a few counts were recorded for this clonotype. V and J are TRBV7-9 and TRBJ2-3; no clear D. Trimming cost V 0 bases and J 7 bases, with 5 bases left between them. Germline CDR1 reads SEHNR; CDR2 reads FQNEAQ (reference sequence). This CDR3 is built from 12 residues. DNA for the CDR3: TGTGCCAGCAGCTTAGCTGGATATACGCAGTATTTT. As protein: CASSLAGYTQYF.

This chain links TRBV29-1 with TRBJ2-1; TRBD1 matches at 9 bases. CDR1 is SQVTM, CDR2 ANQGSEA, per germline. J gave up 9 bases and V 6 bases, and 9 bases lay outside the gene matches. This CDR3 is 13 amino acids long. The DNA for the CDR3 is TGCAGCGTCATAATGGGACAGGGAAGTGAGCAGTTCTTC. As protein: CSVIMGQGSEQFF.

V and J are TRBV7-6 and TRBJ1-1; maybe TRBD1 (5 bases). Trimming removed 1 base from V and 7 bases from J, with 16 bases in between. The V gene's germline CDR1 is SGHVS and CDR2 FNYEAQ. The length of the CDR3 is 15 residues. DNA of the CDR3: TGTGCCAGCAGCTTAGAAGGGACGAATTTGGGTGAAGCTTTCTTT. Translating gives CASSLEGTNLGEAFF.

With regard to this clonotype: A much larger clone sits a single nucleotide away, making a read error possible. The chain recombines TRBV6-6 with TRBJ1-2; no firm D call. Germline values: CDR1 MNHNY, CDR2 SVGAGI (reference sequence). The CDR3 runs to 13 residues. Trimming took 7 bases from V and 1 from J, leaving 10 bases between them. CDR3 residues: CASIDTDNYGYTF. For the CDR3, the DNA is TGTGCCAGCATTGACACTGATAACTATGGCTACACCTTC.

The chain carries TRBV7-2 and TRBJ1-2; D is perhaps TRBD1 (6 bases). The length of the CDR3 is 15 residues. CDR1 is SGHTA, CDR2 FQGNSA, per germline. Deletions cut 2 bases from V and 2 bases from J, with 12 bases between. The CDR3 coding sequence is TGTGCCAGCAGCTTATCCCGAACAGGGAACTATGGCTACACCTTC. Translated: CASSLSRTGNYGYTF.

A few counts support this clonotype. The chain uses TRBV4-2 and TRBJ2-1, with 9 bases that match TRBD2. Trimming took 3 bases from V and 7 from J; bases not matched to a gene: 13. Germline assignment: CDR1 LGHNA and CDR2 YNFKEQ. The CDR3 runs 17 residues. CDR3: CASSQPMRGGAPNEQFF. In DNA, the CDR3 is TGTGCCAGCAGCCAGCCTATGCGGGGGGGGGCTCCTAATGAGCAGTTCTTC.

Here the CDR3 reads CAISESGQSNEKLFF. The CDR3 DNA reads TGTGCCATCAGTGAGTCGGGACAGTCTAATGAAAAACTGTTTTTT. J is TRBJ1-4 and V is TRBV10-3; 7 bases line up with TRBD1. Germline CDR1 is ENHRY and CDR2 is SYGVKD. J was trimmed by 3 bases and V by 0 bases; bases with no gene match: 1. The CDR3 is made up of 15 amino acids.